A single sample gave rise to the 10 T cell receptor beta chains below, sequenced in a study of graft-versus-host responses after intestinal transplantation. The method was immunoSEQ multiplex PCR; TCRdb's version includes in-frame clones alone and lacks a portion of them. The table records just under 90,000 clones, less than 90% of them present only once. Antigens of these TCRs are unknown. Sample: unstimulated CD8+ T cells sorted from spleen or lymph node cells, taken before intestinal transplant. The origin of the receptors is a human donor who received an intestinal transplant.

This clone turned up a few times. This chain connects TRBV6-1 to TRBJ1-6; 10 bases map to TRBD1. Germline V lookup: CDR1 MNHNS, CDR2 SASEGT. The J segment lost 5 bases and the V segment lost 8 bases, leaving 6 bases of the junction unmatched. There are 15 residues in the CDR3. The CDR3 is CASQDRGQDNSPLHF. Written as DNA, the CDR3 is TGTGCCAGCCAAGACAGGGGGCAAGATAATTCACCCCTCCACTTT.

This chain links TRBV19 with TRBJ1-1, with D possibly matching TRBD1 (5 bases). Germline V gives CDR1 LNHDA, CDR2 SQIVND (reference sequence). Trimming stripped 1 base from V and 1 base from J, with 13 bases between. This CDR3 spans 16 amino acids. As DNA, the CDR3 is TGTGCCAGTAGTATAGGAGGAGGGACCGCGAACACTGAAGCTTTCTTT. Residues: CASSIGGGTANTEAFF.

The chain couples TRBV9 to TRBJ2-1, with 9 positions matching TRBD2. Trimming at V came to 0 bases and at J to 7 bases, leaving 8 bases not matched to a gene. Per the germline V gene, CDR1 is SGDLS and CDR2 is YYNGEE. The CDR3 extends over 16 amino acids. Written as DNA, the CDR3 is TGTGCCAGCAGCGTAGAGGGTAGCGGGAGTTGGAATGAGCAGTTCTTC. Its translation: CASSVEGSGSWNEQFF.

The gene calls are TRBV5-1 and TRBJ2-2; weak D call: TRBD1 (6 bases). Germline V gene sequence: CDR1 SGHRS, CDR2 YFSETQ. The CDR3 consists of 14 residues. V was shortened by 4 bases and J by 3 bases, with 10 bases between the two germline ends. The CDR3, as DNA: TGCGCCAGCAGCCCCTGGACAGACACCGGGGAGCTGTTTTTT. The encoded protein is CASSPWTDTGELFF.

J is TRBJ2-7 and V is TRBV4-1; 12 bases map to TRBD2. Germline CDR1 is MGHRA and CDR2 is YSYEKL. The CDR3 extends over 16 amino acids. V dropped 2 bases and J dropped 4; count of bases not matched to a gene: 6. The CDR3 DNA is TGCGCCAGCAGCCAAAACTCTCTAGCGGGAGGGTACGAGCAGTACTTC. Protein sequence: CASSQNSLAGGYEQYF.

The V gene is TRBV5-1, the J gene TRBJ2-7; 7 bases line up with TRBD1. There are 16 residues in the CDR3. With 3 bases clipped from V and 5 bases from J, the junction kept 14 bases outside the gene matches. Germline V gene sequence: CDR1 SGHRS, CDR2 YFSETQ. The CDR3 DNA sequence: TGCGCCAGCAGCTGGCCCGAGGGACAGTTTTTTGACGAGCAGTACTTC. Translated, it gives CASSWPEGQFFDEQYF. Using reference TRBV5-1 and TRBJ2-7 for the parts outside the CDR3, the full variable domain is KAGVTQTPRYLIKTRGQQVTLSCSPISGHRSVSWYQQTPGQGLQFLFEYFSETQRNKGNFPGRFSGRQFSNSRSEMNVSTLELGDSALYLCASSWPEGQFFDEQYFGPGTRLTVT.

The chain has TRBV27 and TRBJ1-4; D gene unclear. Trimming removed 4 bases at V and 5 bases at J, with 5 bases between. Germline V gives CDR1 MNHEY, CDR2 SMNVEV (reference sequence). This CDR3 contains 12 residues. CDR3 nucleotides: TGTGCCAGCAGTTCCCTCAATGAAAAACTGTTTTTT. This encodes CASSSLNEKLFF.

The rearrangement uses TRBV15 and TRBJ2-5; unclear D gene. Germline CDR1 and CDR2: LNHNV and YYDKDF (reference sequence). V was cut by 0 bases and J by 5 bases, with 4 bases left in between. CDR3 size: 12 residues. For the CDR3, the DNA is TGTGCCACCAGCAGAGATACGGAGACCCAGTACTTC. Translation gives CATSRDTETQYF.

V and J are TRBV5-4 and TRBJ2-7; 7 nucleotides agree with TRBD1. With V trimmed by 0 bases and J by 4 bases, 4 bases remained unmatched. The CDR3 length is 14 residues. CDR1 is SGHNT, CDR2 YYREEE, per germline (reference sequence). CDR3 region: CASSLGTGIYEQYF. Here the CDR3 DNA reads TGTGCCAGCAGCTTGGGGACAGGCATATACGAGCAGTACTTC.

This chain joins TRBV9 and TRBJ2-1; 7 bases map to TRBD2. Germline CDR1 SGDLS, CDR2 YYNGEE. This CDR3 comprises 16 residues. The ends lost 4 bases at V and 5 bases at J; junction bases unmatched: 12. The CDR3 DNA reads TGTGCCAGCAGCCCGTACTCCGGGACTACGGACAATGAGCAGTTCTTC. This codes for CASSPYSGTTDNEQFF.